The sample holds a few counts of the clone carrying this T cell receptor (beta chain). Germline assignment: CDR1 LGHNA and CDR2 YNFKEQ. The CDR3 totals 13 residues. The V and J ends lost 5 bases and 7 bases respectively, with 9 bases between them. Per the original data handling: Amplification from reference gene primers served as the basis for estimated nucleated cell counts. Using immunoSEQ multiplex PCR, the repertoire was profiled, and TCRdb retains in-frame clones only, with some absent. V, J and clone size were drawn from that table, and D and trimming were deduced from the DNA. This sample yields 55,000 to 65,000 clones, of which 75% to 90% are seen a single time; about 30% belongs to the top ten. The data were obtained in a study of blood T cell repertoires in COVID-19. Turning to the study itself: T cells, B-cell-depleted T cells, or PBMCs provided the cDNA or gDNA that served as material.

This clonotype was sampled from a man in his sixties with COVID-19, enrolled during active disease. V is TRBV4-2 and J is TRBJ1-6; weak D call: TRBD1 (5 bases). Source material: peripheral blood. The CDR3 is CASSGALNSPLHF. The DNA of the CDR3 is TGTGCCAGCAGCGGGGCTCTCAATTCACCCCTCCACTTT.